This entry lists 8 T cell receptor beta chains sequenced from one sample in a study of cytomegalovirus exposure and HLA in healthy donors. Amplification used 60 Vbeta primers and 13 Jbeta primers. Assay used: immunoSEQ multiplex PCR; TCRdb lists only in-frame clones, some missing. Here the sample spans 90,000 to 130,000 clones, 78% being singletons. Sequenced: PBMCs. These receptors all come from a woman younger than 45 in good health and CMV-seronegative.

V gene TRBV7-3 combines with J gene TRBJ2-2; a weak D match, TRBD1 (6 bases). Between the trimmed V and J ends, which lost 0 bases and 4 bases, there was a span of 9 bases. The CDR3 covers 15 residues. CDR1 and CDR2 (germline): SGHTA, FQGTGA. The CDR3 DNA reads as TGTGCCAGCAGCTTAACGGACAGTGTCACCGGGGAGCTGTTTTTT. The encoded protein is CASSLTDSVTGELFF.

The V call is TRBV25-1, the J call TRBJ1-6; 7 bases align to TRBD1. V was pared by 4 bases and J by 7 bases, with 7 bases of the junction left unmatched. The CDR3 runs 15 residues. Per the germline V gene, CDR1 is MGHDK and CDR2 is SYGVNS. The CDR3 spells CASSGQTGINSPLHF. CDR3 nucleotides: TGTGCCAGCAGTGGACAGACAGGGATCAATTCACCCCTCCACTTT.

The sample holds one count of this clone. CDR3 bases: TGTGCCAGCAGTGCCCAGTTGGAGAATTCACCCCTCCACTTT. The encoded protein is CASSAQLENSPLHF. The chain employs TRBV6-1 and TRBJ1-6; D gene uncertain. Germline CDR1 MNHNS, CDR2 SASEGT. There are 14 residues in the CDR3. Trimming took 4 bases from V and 7 from J, leaving 11 bases between them.

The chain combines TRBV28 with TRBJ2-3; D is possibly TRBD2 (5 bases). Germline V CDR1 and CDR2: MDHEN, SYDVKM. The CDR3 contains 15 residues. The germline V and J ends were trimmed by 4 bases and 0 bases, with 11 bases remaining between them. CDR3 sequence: CASSSISDSTDTQYF. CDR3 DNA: TGTGCCAGCAGTTCTATTAGCGACAGCACAGATACGCAGTATTTT.

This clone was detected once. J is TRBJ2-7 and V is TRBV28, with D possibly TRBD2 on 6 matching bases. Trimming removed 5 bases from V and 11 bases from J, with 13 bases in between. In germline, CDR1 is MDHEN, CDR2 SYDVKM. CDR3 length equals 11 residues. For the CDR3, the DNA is TGTGCCAGCAGTACACTAGCACCGAAGTACTTC. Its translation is CASSTLAPKYF.

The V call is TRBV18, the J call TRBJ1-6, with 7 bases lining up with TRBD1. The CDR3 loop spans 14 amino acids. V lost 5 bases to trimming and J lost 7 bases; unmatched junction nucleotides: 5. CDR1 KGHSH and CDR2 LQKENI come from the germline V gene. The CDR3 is CASSGDSENSPLHF. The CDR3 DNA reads TGTGCCAGCTCAGGGGACAGTGAGAATTCACCCCTCCACTTT.

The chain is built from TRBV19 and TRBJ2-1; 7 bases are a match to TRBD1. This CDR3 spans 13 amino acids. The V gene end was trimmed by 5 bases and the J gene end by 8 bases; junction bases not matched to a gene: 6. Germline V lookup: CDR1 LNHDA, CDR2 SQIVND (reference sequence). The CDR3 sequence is CASSATGLDEQFF. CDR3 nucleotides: TGTGCCAGTAGTGCGACAGGGTTGGATGAGCAGTTCTTC.

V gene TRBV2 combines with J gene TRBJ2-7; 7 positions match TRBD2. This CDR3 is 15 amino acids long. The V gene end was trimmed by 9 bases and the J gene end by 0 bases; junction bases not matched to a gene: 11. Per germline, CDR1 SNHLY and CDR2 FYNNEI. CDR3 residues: CARRILGGSSYEQYF. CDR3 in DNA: TGTGCCAGACGGATTTTGGGAGGGAGCTCCTACGAGCAGTACTTC.